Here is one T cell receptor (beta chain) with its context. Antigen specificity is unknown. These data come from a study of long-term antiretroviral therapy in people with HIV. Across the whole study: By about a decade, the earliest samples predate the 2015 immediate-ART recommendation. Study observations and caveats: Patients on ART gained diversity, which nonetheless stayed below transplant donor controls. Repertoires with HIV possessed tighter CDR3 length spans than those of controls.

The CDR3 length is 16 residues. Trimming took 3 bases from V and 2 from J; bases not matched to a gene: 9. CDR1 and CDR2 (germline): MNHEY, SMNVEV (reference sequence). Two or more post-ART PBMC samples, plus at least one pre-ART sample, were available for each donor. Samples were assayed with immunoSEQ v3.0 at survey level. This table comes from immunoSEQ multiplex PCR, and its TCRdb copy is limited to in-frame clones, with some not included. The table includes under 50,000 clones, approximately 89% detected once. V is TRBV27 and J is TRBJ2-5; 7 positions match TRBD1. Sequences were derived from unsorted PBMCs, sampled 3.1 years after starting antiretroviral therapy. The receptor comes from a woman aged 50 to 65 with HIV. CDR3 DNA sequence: TGTGCCAGCAGTTTCCGCCCCGGGACAGTTCAAGAGACCCAGTACTTC. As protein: CASSFRPGTVQETQYF.